The clone carrying this TCR beta chain was counted a single time. Trimming removed 1 base at V and 1 base at J, with 7 bases between. The CDR3 is 13 amino acids. Germline lookup yields CDR1 DFQATT and CDR2 SNEGSKA (reference sequence). This sample was taken from a study of blood T cells in healthy people across ages. Primers used in a second PCR of roughly 6 to 11 cycles were a sample-barcoded 5' primer and a J-beta primer mix. TCRdb analysed the 5' RACE reads with MiXCR anew, one entry per CDR3 protein. The sample lists around 940,000 distinct CDR3 sequences, roughly 47% occurring once. Sequenced input: blood. This TCR was sampled from an older woman in good health. This sequence joins TRBV20-1 and TRBJ1-1; tentatively, D is TRBD1 (5 bases). The CDR3 loop is CSARGQPNTEAFF. For the CDR3, the DNA is TGCAGTGCTAGAGGACAGCCGAACACTGAAGCTTTCTTT.